Each of the 15 T cell receptor beta chains below was sequenced from the same sample in a study of Graves' ophthalmopathy and Graves' hyperthyroidism. The sequenced template was RNA, covering the TCR beta CDR3 region. An initial RT-PCR round employing HTBI primers preceded a second-round multiplex PCR. TCRdb re-called the multiplex PCR reads with MiXCR, one entry per CDR3 protein. The sample lists hundreds of thousands of distinct CDR3 sequences; about 41% were seen once. The specimen sequenced was peripheral blood. These TCRs come from an adult man with Graves' ophthalmopathy.

Concerning this clonotype itself: This could be a read error, since a much larger clone is one nucleotide away. The chain joins TRBV10-3 to TRBJ2-7, with D perhaps being TRBD1 or TRBD2 (6 bases each). The germline CDR1 and CDR2 sequences are ENHRY and SYGVKD. This CDR3 contains 12 residues. The CDR3 nucleotides are TGTGCCACCGGGACGGGGGCCTACGGGCAGTACTTC. It codes for CATGTGAYGQYF.

This clonotype was counted at least ten times. The CDR3 region is CASSGTVEAFF. Written as DNA, the CDR3 is TGTGCCAGCAGTGGGACAGTCGAAGCTTTCTTT. The rearrangement uses TRBV5-6 and TRBJ1-1; 7 nucleotides line up with TRBD1. The J segment lost 8 bases and the V segment lost 5 bases, leaving 3 bases of the junction unmatched. CDR1 and CDR2 from the germline V gene are SGHDT and YYEEEE. The CDR3 is made up of 11 amino acids.

Concerning this clonotype itself: Just one base apart from a much larger clone, this may be a read error. V and J are TRBV5-2 and TRBJ1-5. TRBV5-2 represents a pseudogene. The CDR3 loop spans 15 amino acids. Written as DNA, the CDR3 is TGTGCCAGCAATTTATTCGGTTATAGCAATCAGCCCCAGCATTTT. It is translated as CASNLFGYSNQPQHF.

This chain connects TRBV7-9 to TRBJ1-4; 11 positions match TRBD1. This CDR3 is built from 15 residues. V lost 3 bases, J lost 8 bases, and 5 bases stayed unmatched. CDR1 and CDR2 (germline): SEHNR, FQNEAQ (reference sequence). The CDR3 bases are TGTGCCAGCAGCTTCTCCGGGACAGGGGGAGAAAAACTGTTTTTT. This sequence encodes CASSFSGTGGEKLFF.

The J gene is TRBJ2-7, the V gene TRBV15; D is perhaps TRBD2 (6 bases). Germline lookup yields CDR1 LNHNV and CDR2 YYDKDF (reference sequence). V gave up 3 bases and J gave up 7 bases, with 19 bases separating them. CDR3 length: 15 residues. CDR3 residues: CATSRELGRTGEQYF. The CDR3 region has the DNA TGTGCCACCAGCAGGGAGCTAGGGAGGACCGGGGAGCAGTACTTC.

As DNA, the CDR3 is TGTGCCAGTAGTATAGGATCAAGCGGGGTTTACAATGAGCAGTTCTTC. Its protein product is CASSIGSSGVYNEQFF. V and J are TRBV19 and TRBJ2-1; TRBD2 matches 7 bases. After removal of 1 base from V and 4 bases from J, the junction contained 7 bases not matched to a gene. This CDR3 spans 16 amino acids. Germline-derived CDR1 and CDR2 are LNHDA and SQIVND (reference sequence).

In regard to this clonotype: A read error may explain this, as a much larger clone is one base away. The CDR3 loop reads CASSGRDPGGPFF. CDR3 nucleotides: TGTGCCAGCAGCGGCCGGGACCCCGGTGGGCCTTTCTTT. The chain recombines TRBV7-9 with TRBJ1-1, with a possible D match to TRBD1 (5 bases). Trimming took off 5 bases at V and 12 bases at J, with 19 bases between the two ends. Germline lookup yields CDR1 SEHNR and CDR2 FQNEAQ (reference sequence). The CDR3 consists of 13 residues.

This clonotype was counted at least ten times. The rearrangement links TRBV6-4 to TRBJ2-2, with D unclear. With 0 bases removed from V and 4 bases from J, the gap between germline ends came to 3 bases. Germline CDR1 is MRHNA and CDR2 is SNTAGT. This CDR3 region has 13 residues. The DNA for the CDR3 is TGTGCCAGCAGTGACTCGGGCACCGGGGAGCTGTTTTTT. Translated: CASSDSGTGELFF.

The table lists this clonotype with many counts. The V and J genes are TRBV10-3 and TRBJ1-2; D unclear. The CDR3 consists of 12 residues. CDR1 and CDR2 from the germline V gene are ENHRY and SYGVKD. The ends were cut back, 4 bases at V and 5 bases at J, with 8 bases in the middle. The CDR3 protein is CAISGASYGYTF. CDR3 coding DNA: TGTGCCATCAGTGGGGCATCGTATGGCTACACCTTC.

The rearrangement uses TRBV24-1 and TRBJ2-6, with D hard to call. The CDR3 spans 15 residues. The ends were cut back, 0 bases at V and 1 base at J, with 3 bases in the middle. CDR1 KGHDR and CDR2 SFDVKD come from the germline V gene. CDR3 sequence (DNA): TGTGCCACCAGTGATTTGAATTCTGGGGCCAACGTCCTGACTTTC. Its translation: CATSDLNSGANVLTF.

This clonotype was observed a few times. This sequence joins TRBV29-1 and TRBJ1-2; possibly TRBD1 for D (6 bases). The V end was cut by 0 bases, the J end by 11 bases, with 7 bases between. The CDR3 has 10 residues. Germline V gene sequence: CDR1 SQVTM, CDR2 ANQGSEA. The DNA of the CDR3 is TGCAGCGTTGAAGAAGGGGGATACACCTTC. Translation gives CSVEEGGYTF.

This clonotype has just one count. The chain employs TRBV10-3 and TRBJ1-5; TRBD1 agrees at 7 bases. This CDR3 spans 15 amino acids. Germline V lookup: CDR1 ENHRY, CDR2 SYGVKD. The V gene end was trimmed by 6 bases and the J gene end by 4 bases; junction bases not matched to a gene: 9. In nucleotides, the CDR3 is TGTGCCATCAGGTCGGGACAGTGGGAAAATCAGCCCCAGCATTTT. It encodes CAIRSGQWENQPQHF.

In this sample, this clonotype turned up once. The junction shows a germline mismatch at one end, possibly a read error. The chain combines TRBV7-9 with TRBJ1-4; the match to TRBD1 covers 7 bases. The germline CDR1 and CDR2 sequences are SEHNR and FQNEAQ (reference sequence). The CDR3 is 13 residues long. The CDR3 spells CAGSLGQGEKLFF. The CDR3 bases are TGTGCCGGCAGCTTAGGTCAGGGGGAGAAACTGTTTTTT.

The table lists this clonotype with a count of one. V gene TRBV10-2 combines with J gene TRBJ2-5; 10 bases align to TRBD2. V was pared by 5 bases and J by 2 bases, with 11 bases of the junction left unmatched. The CDR3 has 17 amino acids. CDR1 is WSHSY and CDR2 is SAAADI in the germline V gene. CDR3 DNA sequence: TGCGCCAGCAGTCAGGGTTATAGCGGGAGGTTACAAGAGACCCAGTACTTC. This encodes CASSQGYSGRLQETQYF.

This clonotype was seen ten or more times. The chain couples TRBV19 to TRBJ2-7; D is undetermined. CDR1 and CDR2 from the germline V gene are LNHDA and SQIVND (reference sequence). CDR3 length: 13 amino acids. Trimming removed 3 bases from V and 2 bases from J, with 8 bases in between. CDR3 in amino acids: CASSISITYEQYF. The CDR3 DNA follows: TGTGCCAGTAGTATTTCTATAACCTACGAGCAGTACTTC. Complete variable domain (other parts from reference TRBV19 and TRBJ2-7): DGGITQSPKYLFRKEGQNVTLSCEQNLNHDAMYWYRQDPGQGLRLIYYSQIVNDFQKGDIAEGYSVSREKKESFPLTVTSAQKNPTAFYLCASSISITYEQYFGPGTRLTVT.